This TCR beta chain was sequenced in a study of pediatric ulcerative colitis. The CDR3 covers 14 residues. V gave up 4 bases and J gave up 3 bases, with 12 bases separating them. Looked up from germline, CDR1 is SEHNR and CDR2 is FQNEAQ (reference sequence). Concerning this clone itself: What it binds is unknown.

Study findings and constraints: Repertoires came from total lymphocyte DNA, not specific subsets. Compared with controls, ulcerative colitis showed greater blood-rectum clone sharing. Clonal expansions reduced rectal repertoire diversity in acute severe colitis.

Only in-frame clones appear in the TCRdb table, and some are missing; sequencing was by immunoSEQ multiplex PCR. The table has about 64,000 clones, 75% to 85% seen once; the top ten hold 5.2%. This clonotype originated in a boy aged 5-17 years with moderate ulcerative colitis. This chain links TRBV7-9 with TRBJ1-1; D gene uncertain. Sequenced input: blood. The CDR3: CASSSLLRDTEAFF. The CDR3 DNA sequence: TGTGCCAGCAGCTCCCTATTGCGGGACACTGAAGCTTTCTTT.